This T cell receptor (beta chain) was sequenced during a study of regulatory T cells in long-lasting Graves disease (dated by TCRdb to about 2021). Describing the broader study: In the newly diagnosed Graves' disease group, patients had been taking antithyroid drugs for less than 3 months. Persistent Graves' disease patients were compared with newly diagnosed Graves' disease patients by peripheral blood TCR sequencing and RNA sequencing. The study was registered as a clinical trial and conducted in China. TCR sequencing covered 13 persistent and approximately 20 newly diagnosed Graves' disease patients, around 35 samples in total. The research as a whole found: Only the TCR beta chain was sequenced and analyzed. More public clonotypes were shared among persistent patients (2,741) than among newly diagnosed patients (more than 950). As a limitation, the authors acknowledged that the small sample size may reduce accuracy. Compared with newly diagnosed patients, persistent Graves' disease patients had lower TCR Shannon entropy and fewer highly expanded clones, which suggests clonal expansion. Because the primary lesion, thyroid tissue, could not be accessed, the study looked at peripheral blood alone.

In light of the paper, this sample's time point label describes: newly diagnosed GD, antithyroid drugs for less than 3 months. For both TCR sequencing and RNA sequencing, RNA was extracted from PBMCs using TRIzol. The diagnosis of Graves' disease was made according to American Thyroid Association guidelines. Patients were recruited from an endocrinology department in Xi'an, China. From each patient, roughly 9 milliliters of peripheral blood was collected into an EDTA anticoagulant tube. PBMCs were isolated by Ficoll Paque Plus density gradient separation without further T cell sorting. An Agilent 2100 Bioanalyzer and agarose gel were used to check RNA quality, while a NanoDrop 2000 measured RNA concentration. The method was multiplex PCR. The listed sequencing device is Illumina HiSeq 4000. iRepertoire HTBI primers and Arm-PCR amplification of CDR3 regions were used to construct TCR beta libraries. Gel purification was performed on PCR products prior to sequencing. Per the authors' processing: Gene usage analysis of CDR3 amino acid clonotypes relied on the approximately 68 TRBV and 15 or so TRBJ segments identified across samples. Filtered high-quality paired reads were merged into contigs using COPE and FqMerger. BLAST was used to align contigs to IMGT TRBV, TRBD and TRBJ reference genes, and CDR3 was defined according to IMGT. Highly expanded clones were defined as clonotypes with a frequency above 0.1%. Repertoire diversity was measured by Shannon entropy, and V-J evenness by the Gini coefficient. A clonotype was considered public if more than one individual shared it. The public sequencing data were trimmed at Q25 with fastp and processed into clonotypes with MiXCR by TCRdb, which kept only in-frame beta chains. Each CDR3 protein gets just one entry, which takes the most common genes and DNA from the rows behind it. It is TCRdb's table, rather than the study itself, that gives the V and J calls and clone size. The sample table records 350,000 to 500,000 distinct CDR3 sequences; around 15% of these occur just once. The ten largest account for around a sixth of the sample.

Many counts were recorded for this clonotype. The target of this receptor is not known. Per-nucleotide qualities are absent, and no much larger clonotype sits a single base away. A further study also used this sample, focusing on T cells in Graves' hyperthyroidism and ophthalmopathy. Looking at the second paper: A patient counted as having stable Graves' hyperthyroidism if no progression to ophthalmopathy occurred over 18 months of follow-up. Hyperthyroidism patients were newly diagnosed, with disease duration under 2 months, and aged 18 to 65 years. Exclusion was applied to patients with uncontrolled infections, other autoimmune diseases, pregnancy or lactation. Clinical symptoms, serum thyroxine and TRAb, thyroid ultrasound, and orbital computed tomography formed the basis for the diagnoses. The first round of RT-PCR for the TCR CDR3 was performed with the HTBI primer set and the Qiagen OneStep RT-PCR kit. Blood samples also contained most of the expanded thyroid clonotypes (frequency above 0.001), which suggests that blood repertoires may reflect thyroid immune responses. A model built on a 13 V-J signature distinguished ophthalmopathy from stable hyperthyroidism, reaching 87.88% sensitivity and under 84% specificity in cross-validation and 80%/75% in testing. In validation, the model predicted progression to ophthalmopathy a median of roughly 6.5 months before onset, with approximately 71% sensitivity and 72.22% specificity. To identify TCR V-J signatures that set the groups apart, the researchers used a discovery cohort of about a hundred patients, made up of roughly 45 with Graves' ophthalmopathy and some 56 with stable Graves' hyperthyroidism. Prospective prediction of ophthalmopathy was tested in an independent validation cohort of fewer than 20 hyperthyroidism patients and 15 to 17 patients who later progressed to ophthalmopathy. The 75 to 100 discovery patients were divided at random into training and test sets in a 7:3 ratio. Thyroid tissue and blood T-cell repertoires from more than five Graves' hyperthyroidism patients were also compared in the study. After sampling, hyperthyroidism patients received methimazole starting at 30 mg daily, and ophthalmopathy patients received high-dose intravenous methylprednisolone. The libraries were constructed in a second round of multiplex PCR and then size-selected and purified. The libraries were sequenced on an Illumina HiSeq2000 using paired-end 100 bp reads. Raw data were processed with SOAPnuke, discarding reads with adapters, uncalled bases, mean Phred below 15, or no exact constant-primer or identifier match. COPE v1.2.5 was used to merge the high-quality paired reads, and each unique nucleotide sequence was defined as a clonotype. MiTCR v1.1 was used to align the clonotypes against IMGT TRBV, TRBD and TRBJ reference segments. Analysis was restricted to V-J combinations with a frequency above 0.0001, which covered 99.2% of repertoires. The TCS score was defined as F50 (clonal expansion) divided by E x V (chaos), with BLOSUM62-based TCRdist calculated between CDR3 peptides within each V-J. Welch's t-statistics and random forest reduced approximately 520 V-J features to roughly 13, which were used in a naive Bayes classifier (R e1071). Sample size was not statistically predetermined, and blinding of investigators to group allocation was not performed. The paper describes TCR Vbeta CDR3 sequencing of 120 to 150 peripheral blood samples, made up of approximately 40 ophthalmopathy patients, around 73 hyperthyroidism patients and some 17 progressor patients.

The receptor comes from a woman in her fifties or sixties with Graves disease. Donor details come from another sample of the same person, matched by shared clones. Sequencing used peripheral blood mononuclear cells (PBMCs), obtained at new diagnosis, from a patient treated with antithyroid drugs.

CDR3 reads: CSVGEQLNSYEQYF. The nucleotide sequence reads as follows: TGCAGCGTGGGGGAACAGCTAAACTCCTACGAGCAGTACTTC. The chain links TRBV29-1 with TRBJ2-7; the D gene is possibly TRBD1 or TRBD2, with 5 bases matching each. The V and J ends are trimmed by 6 bases and 0 bases, leaving 15 bases between them. Including the terminal cysteine and phenylalanine, the CDR3 comprises 14 residues. The entry retains the CDR3 DNA only, 42 bases that are in frame from base 1. In the germline V gene, CDR1 corresponds to SQVTM and CDR2 to ANQGSEA.